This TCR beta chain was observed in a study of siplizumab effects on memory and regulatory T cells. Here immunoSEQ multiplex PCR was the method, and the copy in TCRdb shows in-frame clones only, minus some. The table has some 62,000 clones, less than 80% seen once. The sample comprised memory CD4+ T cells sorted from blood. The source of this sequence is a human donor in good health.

This CDR3 reads CASSAPVGGYTF. In DNA, the CDR3 is TGTGCCAGCAGTGCCCCGGTGGGTGGCTACACCTTC. The chain employs TRBV6-6 and TRBJ1-2; no clear D gene. The CDR3 contains 12 residues. Trimming took off 5 bases at V and 7 bases at J, with 11 bases between the two ends. CDR1 MNHNY and CDR2 SVGAGI come from the germline V gene (reference sequence).